This TCR beta chain derives from a study of Ad26.COV2.S vaccination and SARS-CoV-2 variants. The protocol was immunoSEQ multiplex PCR, while the TCRdb copy is restricted to in-frame clones and leaves out a portion. The sample includes about 390,000 clones, approximately 86% of them seen just once. Documented treatment: over 15 received Ad26.COV2.S at low or high dose, single or two shots; five or six received placebo; per-sample allocation not given. Collection of samples fell on day 63 after the first vaccine or placebo injection. Trimming took 2 bases from V and 4 from J; bases not matched to a gene: 6. This CDR3 is 17 amino acids long. Looked up from germline, CDR1 is SGHRS and CDR2 is YFSETQ.

The rearrangement uses TRBV5-1 and TRBJ2-5; 15 bases agree with TRBD2. The input for sequencing was peripheral blood, taken in a trial of Ad26.COV2.S vaccine versus placebo. The sequence derives from a person aged 18-65 years who received the Ad26.COV2.S COVID-19 vaccine or a placebo. DNA for the CDR3: TGCGCCAGCAGCTTAGGGACTAGCGGGGGGATTCGAGAGACCCAGTACTTC. As protein: CASSLGTSGGIRETQYF.